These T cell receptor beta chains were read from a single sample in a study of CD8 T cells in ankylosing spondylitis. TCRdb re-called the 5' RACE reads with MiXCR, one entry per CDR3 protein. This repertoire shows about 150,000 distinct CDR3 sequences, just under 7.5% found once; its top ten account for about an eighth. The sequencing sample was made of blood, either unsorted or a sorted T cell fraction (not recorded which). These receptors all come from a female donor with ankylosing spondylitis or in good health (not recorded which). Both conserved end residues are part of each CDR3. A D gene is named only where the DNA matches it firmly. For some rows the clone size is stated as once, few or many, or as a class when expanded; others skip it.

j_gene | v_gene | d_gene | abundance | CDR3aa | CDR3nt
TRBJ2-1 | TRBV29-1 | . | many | CSVEGLAGTEYNEQFF | TGCAGCGTTGAAGGTTTGGCGGGGACAGAATACAATGAGCAGTTCTTC
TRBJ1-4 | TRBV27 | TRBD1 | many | CASSLYRGHEKLFF | TGTGCCAGCAGTCTATACAGGGGCCATGAAAAACTGTTTTTT
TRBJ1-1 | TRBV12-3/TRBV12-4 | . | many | CASSPWRDTEAFF | TGTGCCAGCAGCCCTTGGAGGGACACTGAAGCTTTCTTT
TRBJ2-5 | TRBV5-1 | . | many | CASSLYDPQETQYF | TGCGCCAGCAGCTTGTATGACCCCCAAGAGACCCAGTACTTC
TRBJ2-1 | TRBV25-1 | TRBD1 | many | CASRQGAYNEQFF | TGTGCCAGCAGGCAGGGGGCGTACAATGAGCAGTTCTTC
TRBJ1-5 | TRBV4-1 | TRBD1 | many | CASSSGTGLGGQPQHF | TGCGCCAGCAGTTCCGGGACAGGGTTGGGCGGTCAGCCCCAGCATTTT
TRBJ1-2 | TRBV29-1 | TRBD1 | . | CSVEDRGTGGGYTF | TGCAGCGTTGAAGACCGAGGGACAGGGGGAGGCTACACCTTC
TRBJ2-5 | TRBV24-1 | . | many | CATSDPGSTGQETQYF | TGTGCCACCAGTGACCCCGGATCGACGGGGCAAGAGACCCAGTACTTC
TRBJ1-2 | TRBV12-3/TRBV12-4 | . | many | CASRTTEDGGGYTF | TGTGCCAGCAGAACCACAGAGGACGGCGGCGGCTACACCTTC
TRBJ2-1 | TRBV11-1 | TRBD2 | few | CASSFLRGGYNEQFF | TGTGCCAGCAGCTTCCTTCGGGGGGGATACAATGAGCAGTTCTTC
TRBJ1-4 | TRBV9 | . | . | CASSGGFATNEKLFF | TGTGCCAGCAGCGGGGGTTTTGCAACTAATGAAAAACTGTTTTTT
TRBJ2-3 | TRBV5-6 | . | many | CASGTRLFTDTQYF | TGTGCCAGCGGGACAAGGCTATTCACAGATACGCAGTATTTT
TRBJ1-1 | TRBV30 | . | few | CAWAGLRSTEAFF | TGTGCCTGGGCAGGGCTCCGTAGCACTGAAGCTTTCTTT
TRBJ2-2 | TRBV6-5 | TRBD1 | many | CASSFRQGNTGELFF | TGTGCCAGCAGTTTCCGACAGGGTAACACCGGGGAGCTGTTTTTT
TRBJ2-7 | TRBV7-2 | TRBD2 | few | CASSPRTSGESYEQYF | TGTGCCAGCAGCCCACGGACTAGCGGGGAATCCTACGAGCAGTACTTC
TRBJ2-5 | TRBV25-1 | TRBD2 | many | CASSTSASYQETQYF | TGTGCCAGCAGTACTAGCGCCTCGTACCAAGAGACCCAGTACTTC
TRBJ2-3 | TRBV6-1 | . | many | CASSEGENTQYF | TGTGCCAGCAGCGAGGGGGAGAATACGCAGTATTTT
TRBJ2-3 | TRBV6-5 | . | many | CASSYSPADHTDTQYF | TGTGCCAGCAGTTACTCGCCGGCAGACCACACAGATACGCAGTATTTT
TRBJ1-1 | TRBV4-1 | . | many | CASSPGTPDLEAFF | TGCGCCAGCAGCCCCGGGACTCCCGACCTTGAAGCTTTCTTT
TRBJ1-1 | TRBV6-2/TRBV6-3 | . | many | CASAQKGSAPLEAFF | TGTGCCAGCGCCCAAAAGGGATCGGCCCCGCTGGAAGCTTTCTTT
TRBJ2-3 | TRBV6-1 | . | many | CASRPWGPADTQYF | TGTGCCAGCAGACCGTGGGGGCCGGCAGATACGCAGTATTTT
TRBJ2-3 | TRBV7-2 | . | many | CASSLDHTDTQYF | TGTGCCAGCAGCTTGGACCACACAGATACGCAGTATTTT
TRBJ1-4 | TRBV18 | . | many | CASSPGPLTTNEKLFF | TGTGCCAGCTCACCAGGGCCCTTGACAACTAATGAAAAACTGTTTTTT
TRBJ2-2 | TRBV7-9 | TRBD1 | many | CASPDRVSTGELFF | TGTGCCAGCCCCGACAGGGTATCCACCGGGGAGCTGTTTTTT
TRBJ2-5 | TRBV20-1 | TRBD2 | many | CSARDILAGNQETQYF | TGCAGTGCTAGAGATATCCTAGCGGGGAATCAAGAGACCCAGTACTTC
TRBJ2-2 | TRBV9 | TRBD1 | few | CASSVGGTENIGELFF | TGTGCCAGCAGCGTAGGGGGGACAGAGAACATCGGGGAGCTGTTTTTT
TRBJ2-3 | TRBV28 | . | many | CASSPWGASTDTQYF | TGTGCCAGCAGCCCGTGGGGCGCTAGCACAGATACGCAGTATTTT
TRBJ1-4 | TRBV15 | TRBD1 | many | CATSGQGTGEKLFF | TGTGCCACCAGCGGACAGGGTACCGGGGAAAAACTGTTTTTT
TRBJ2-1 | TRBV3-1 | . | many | CASSQRGRYNEQFF | TGTGCCAGCAGCCAACGGGGCAGGTACAATGAGCAGTTCTTC
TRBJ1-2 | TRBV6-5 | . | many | CASSYGSLYGYTF | TGTGCCAGCAGTTACGGCAGTCTCTATGGCTACACCTTC
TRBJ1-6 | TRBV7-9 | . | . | CASSLLVNGNSPLHF | TGTGCCAGCAGCTTATTAGTAAATGGGAATTCACCCCTCCACTTT
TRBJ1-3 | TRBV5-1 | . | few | CASSMGAEETGNTIYF | TGCGCCAGCAGCATGGGGGCAGAAGAAACTGGAAACACCATATATTTT
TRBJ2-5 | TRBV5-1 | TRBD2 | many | CASSLKLAGVETQYF | TGCGCCAGCAGCTTGAAACTAGCGGGGGTAGAGACCCAGTACTTC
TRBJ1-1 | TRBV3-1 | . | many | CASSQGARNTEAFF | TGTGCCAGCAGCCAAGGGGCCCGGAACACTGAAGCTTTCTTT
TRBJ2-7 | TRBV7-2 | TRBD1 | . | CASSLGQDLRSYEQYF | TGTGCCAGCAGCCTCGGACAGGATTTGAGATCCTACGAGCAGTACTTC
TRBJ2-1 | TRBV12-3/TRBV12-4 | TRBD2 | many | CASRLAGDISYNEQFF | TGTGCCAGCAGACTAGCGGGGGACATCTCCTACAATGAGCAGTTCTTC
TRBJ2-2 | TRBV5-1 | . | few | CASRIGTGELFF | TGCGCCAGCAGGATCGGCACCGGGGAGCTGTTTTTT
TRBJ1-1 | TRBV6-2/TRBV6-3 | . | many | CASSLKQNTEAFF | TGTGCCAGCAGTTTGAAACAGAACACTGAAGCTTTCTTT
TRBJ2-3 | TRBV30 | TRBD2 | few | CAWSTLAGITDTQYF | TGTGCCTGGAGTACACTAGCGGGGATCACAGATACGCAGTATTTT
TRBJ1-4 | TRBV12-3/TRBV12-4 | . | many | CASSPFLTGVEKLFF | TGTGCCAGCAGCCCATTCTTAACAGGTGTTGAAAAACTGTTTTTT
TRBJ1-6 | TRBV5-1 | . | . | CASSLEYSPLHF | TGCGCCAGCAGCTTGGAGTATTCACCCCTCCACTTT
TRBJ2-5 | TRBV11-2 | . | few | CASSLDSGSGETQYF | TGTGCCAGCAGCCTTGATTCTGGGTCAGGGGAGACCCAGTACTTC
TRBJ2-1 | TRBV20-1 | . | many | CSASVRFSYNEQFF | TGCAGTGCTAGTGTTCGGTTTTCCTACAATGAGCAGTTCTTC